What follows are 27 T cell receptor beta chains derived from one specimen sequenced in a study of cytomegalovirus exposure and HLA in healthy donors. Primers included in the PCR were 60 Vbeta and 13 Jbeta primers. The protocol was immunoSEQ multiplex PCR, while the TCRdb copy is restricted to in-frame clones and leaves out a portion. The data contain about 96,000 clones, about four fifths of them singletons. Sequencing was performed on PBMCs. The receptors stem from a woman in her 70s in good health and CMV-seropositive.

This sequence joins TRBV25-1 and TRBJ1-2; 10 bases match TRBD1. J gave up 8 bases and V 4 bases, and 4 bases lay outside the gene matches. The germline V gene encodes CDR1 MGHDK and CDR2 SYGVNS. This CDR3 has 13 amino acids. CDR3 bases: TGTGCCAGCAGTGCCGGGACAGGGGTCGGCTACACCTTC. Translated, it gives CASSAGTGVGYTF.

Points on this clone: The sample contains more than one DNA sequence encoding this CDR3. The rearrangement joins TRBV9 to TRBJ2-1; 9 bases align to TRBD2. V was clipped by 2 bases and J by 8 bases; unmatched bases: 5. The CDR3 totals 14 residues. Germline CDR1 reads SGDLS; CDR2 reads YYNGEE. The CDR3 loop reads CASSVGLASDEQFF. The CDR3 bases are TGTGCCAGCAGCGTCGGACTAGCGTCGGATGAGCAGTTCTTC.

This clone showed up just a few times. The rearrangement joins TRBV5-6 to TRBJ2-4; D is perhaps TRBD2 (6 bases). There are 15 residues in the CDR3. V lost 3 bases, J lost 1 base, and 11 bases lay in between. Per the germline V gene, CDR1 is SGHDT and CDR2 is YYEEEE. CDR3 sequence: CASSSGLFAKNIQYF. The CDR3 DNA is TGTGCCAGCAGCTCCGGACTATTCGCCAAAAACATTCAGTACTTC.

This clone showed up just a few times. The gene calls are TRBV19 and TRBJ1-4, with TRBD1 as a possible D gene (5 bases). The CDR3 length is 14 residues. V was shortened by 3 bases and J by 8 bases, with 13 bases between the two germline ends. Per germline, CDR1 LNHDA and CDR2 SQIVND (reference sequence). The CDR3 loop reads CASSIDSYSEKLFF. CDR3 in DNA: TGTGCCAGTAGTATTGACAGCTACTCAGAAAAACTGTTTTTT.

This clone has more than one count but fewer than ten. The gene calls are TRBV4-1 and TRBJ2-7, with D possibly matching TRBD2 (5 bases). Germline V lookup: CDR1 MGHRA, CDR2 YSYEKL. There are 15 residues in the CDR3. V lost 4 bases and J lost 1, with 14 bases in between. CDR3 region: CASSPIPTGSYEQYF. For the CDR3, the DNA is TGCGCCAGCAGCCCCATCCCTACGGGATCCTACGAGCAGTACTTC.

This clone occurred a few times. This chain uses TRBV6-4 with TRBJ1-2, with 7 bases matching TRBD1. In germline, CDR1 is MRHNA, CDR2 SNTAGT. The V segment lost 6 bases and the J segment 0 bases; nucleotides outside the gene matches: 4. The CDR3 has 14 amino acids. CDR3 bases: TGTGCCAGCAGCCGGGACAGCTCTAACTATGGCTACACCTTC. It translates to CASSRDSSNYGYTF.

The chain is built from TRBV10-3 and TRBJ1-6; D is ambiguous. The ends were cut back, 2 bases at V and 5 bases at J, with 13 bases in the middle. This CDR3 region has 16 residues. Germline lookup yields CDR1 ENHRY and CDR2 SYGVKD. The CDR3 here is CAISEGGTGNNSPLHF. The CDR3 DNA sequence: TGTGCCATCAGTGAGGGAGGCACGGGTAATAATTCACCCCTCCACTTT.

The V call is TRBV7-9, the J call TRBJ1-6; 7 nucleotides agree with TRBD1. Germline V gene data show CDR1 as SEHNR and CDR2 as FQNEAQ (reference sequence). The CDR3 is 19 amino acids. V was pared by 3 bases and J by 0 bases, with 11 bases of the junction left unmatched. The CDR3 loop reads CASSFLDRRLASYNSPLHF. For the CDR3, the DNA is TGTGCCAGCAGCTTTCTGGACAGGAGATTAGCCTCCTATAATTCACCCCTCCACTTT.

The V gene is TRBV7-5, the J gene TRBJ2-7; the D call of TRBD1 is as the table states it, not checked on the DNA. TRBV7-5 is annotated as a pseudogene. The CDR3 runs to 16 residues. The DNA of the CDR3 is TGTGCCAGAAGCTTAGAAGGGTGGGACAGGCCCTACGAGCAGTACTTC. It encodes CARSLEGWDRPYEQYF.

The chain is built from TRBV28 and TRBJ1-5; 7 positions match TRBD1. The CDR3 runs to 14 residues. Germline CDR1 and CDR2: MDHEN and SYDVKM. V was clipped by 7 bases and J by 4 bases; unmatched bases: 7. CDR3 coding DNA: TGTGCCAGCACCCCCGGGACAGCAAATCAGCCCCAGCATTTT. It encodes CASTPGTANQPQHF.

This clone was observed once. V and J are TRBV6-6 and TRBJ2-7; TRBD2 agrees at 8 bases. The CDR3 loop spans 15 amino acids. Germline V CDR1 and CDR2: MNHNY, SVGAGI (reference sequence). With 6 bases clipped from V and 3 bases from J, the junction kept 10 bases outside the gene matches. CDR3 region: CASSSPGLVSYEQYF. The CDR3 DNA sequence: TGTGCCAGCAGCTCGCCGGGACTAGTAAGCTACGAGCAGTACTTC.

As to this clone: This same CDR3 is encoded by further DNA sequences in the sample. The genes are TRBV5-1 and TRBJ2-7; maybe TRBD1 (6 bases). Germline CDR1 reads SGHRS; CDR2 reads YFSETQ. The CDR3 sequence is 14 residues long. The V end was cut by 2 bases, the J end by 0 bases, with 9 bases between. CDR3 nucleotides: TGCGCCAGCAGCTTAACAGGGAGCTCCTACGAGCAGTACTTC. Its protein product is CASSLTGSSYEQYF.

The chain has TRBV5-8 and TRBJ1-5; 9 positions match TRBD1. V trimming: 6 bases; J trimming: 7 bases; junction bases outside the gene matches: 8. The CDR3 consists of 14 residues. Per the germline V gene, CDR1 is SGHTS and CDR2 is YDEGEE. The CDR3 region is CASTEGQGRQPQHF. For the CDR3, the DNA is TGTGCCAGCACCGAGGGACAGGGAAGACAGCCCCAGCATTTT. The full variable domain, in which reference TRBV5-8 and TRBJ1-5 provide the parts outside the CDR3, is EAGVTQSPTHLIKTRGQQATLRCSPISGHTSVYWYQQALGLGLQFLLWYDEGEERNRGNFPPRFSGRQFPNYSSELNVNALELEDSALYLCASTEGQGRQPQHFGDGTRLSIL.

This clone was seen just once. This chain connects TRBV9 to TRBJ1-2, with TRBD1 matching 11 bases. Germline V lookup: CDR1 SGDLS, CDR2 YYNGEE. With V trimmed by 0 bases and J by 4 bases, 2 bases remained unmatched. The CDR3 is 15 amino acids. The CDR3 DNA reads TGTGCCAGCAGCGTAGGGACAGGGGGCTTCTATGGCTACACCTTC. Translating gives CASSVGTGGFYGYTF.

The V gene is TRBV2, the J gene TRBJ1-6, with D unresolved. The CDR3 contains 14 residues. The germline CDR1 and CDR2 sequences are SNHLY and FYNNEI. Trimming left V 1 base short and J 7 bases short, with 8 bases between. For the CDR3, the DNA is TGTGCCAGCAGTGAAGGGCAGAAGAATTCACCCCTCCACTTT. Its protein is CASSEGQKNSPLHF.

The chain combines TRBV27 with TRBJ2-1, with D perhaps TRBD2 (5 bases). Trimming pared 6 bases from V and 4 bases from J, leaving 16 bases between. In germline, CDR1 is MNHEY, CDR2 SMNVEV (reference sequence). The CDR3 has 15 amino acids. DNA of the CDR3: TGTGCCAGCAGACGCCCAAGCGGATCTTACAATGAGCAGTTCTTC. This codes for CASRRPSGSYNEQFF.

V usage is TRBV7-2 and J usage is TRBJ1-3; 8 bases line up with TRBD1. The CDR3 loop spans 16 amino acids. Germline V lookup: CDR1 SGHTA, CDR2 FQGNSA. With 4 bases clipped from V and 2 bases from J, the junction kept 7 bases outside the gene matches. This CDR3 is CASSYGDRRPGNTIYF. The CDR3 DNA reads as TGTGCCAGCAGCTATGGGGACAGGCGCCCTGGAAACACCATATATTTT. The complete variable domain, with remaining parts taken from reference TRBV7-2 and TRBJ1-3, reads GAGVSQSPSNKVTEKGKDVELRCDPISGHTALYWYRQSLGQGLEFLIYFQGNSAPDKSGLPSDRFSAERTGGSVSTLTIQRTQQEDSAVYLCASSYGDRRPGNTIYFGEGSWLTVV.

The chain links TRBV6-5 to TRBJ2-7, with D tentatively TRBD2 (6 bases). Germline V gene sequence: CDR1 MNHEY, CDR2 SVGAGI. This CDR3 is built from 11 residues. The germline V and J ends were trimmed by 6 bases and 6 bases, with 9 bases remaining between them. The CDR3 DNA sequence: TGTGCCAGCAGAAGGGACTTCGAGCAGTACTTC. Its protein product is CASRRDFEQYF.

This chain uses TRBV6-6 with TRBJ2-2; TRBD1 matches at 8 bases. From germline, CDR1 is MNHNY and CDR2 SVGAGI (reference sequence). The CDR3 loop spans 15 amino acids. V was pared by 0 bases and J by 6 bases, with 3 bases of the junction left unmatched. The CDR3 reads CASSYSTGVPGELFF. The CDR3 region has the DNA TGTGCCAGCAGTTACTCGACAGGGGTTCCCGGGGAGCTGTTTTTT.

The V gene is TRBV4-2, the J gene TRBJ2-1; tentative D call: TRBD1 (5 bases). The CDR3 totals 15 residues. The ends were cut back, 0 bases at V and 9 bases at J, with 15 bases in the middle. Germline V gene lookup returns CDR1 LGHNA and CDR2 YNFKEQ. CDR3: CASSQDAGKNGEQFF. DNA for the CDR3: TGTGCCAGCAGCCAAGACGCAGGGAAGAACGGTGAGCAGTTCTTC.

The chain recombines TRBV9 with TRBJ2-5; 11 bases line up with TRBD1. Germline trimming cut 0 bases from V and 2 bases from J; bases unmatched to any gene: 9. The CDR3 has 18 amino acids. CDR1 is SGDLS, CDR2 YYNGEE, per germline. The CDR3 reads CASSVAGARDRGQETQYF. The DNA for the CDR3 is TGTGCCAGCAGCGTAGCTGGTGCCCGGGACAGGGGGCAAGAGACCCAGTACTTC.

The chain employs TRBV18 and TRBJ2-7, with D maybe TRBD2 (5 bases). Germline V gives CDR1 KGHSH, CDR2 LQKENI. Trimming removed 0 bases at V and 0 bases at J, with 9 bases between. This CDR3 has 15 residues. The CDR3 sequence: CASSPPSASSYEQYF. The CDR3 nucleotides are TGTGCCAGCTCACCACCTAGCGCTTCCTCCTACGAGCAGTACTTC.

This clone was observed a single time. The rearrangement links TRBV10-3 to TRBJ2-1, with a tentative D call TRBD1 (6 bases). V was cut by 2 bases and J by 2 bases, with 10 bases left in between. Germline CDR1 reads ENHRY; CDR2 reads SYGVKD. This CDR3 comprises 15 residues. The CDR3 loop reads CAISETGSTYNEQFF. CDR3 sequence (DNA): TGTGCCATCAGTGAGACAGGGAGTACCTACAATGAGCAGTTCTTC.

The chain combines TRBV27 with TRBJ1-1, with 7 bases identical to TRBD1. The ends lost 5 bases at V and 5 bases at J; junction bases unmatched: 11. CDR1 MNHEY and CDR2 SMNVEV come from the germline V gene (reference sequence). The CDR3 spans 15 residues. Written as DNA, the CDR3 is TGTGCCAGCAGTCCGAGACAGGGTGTAAGGACTGAAGCTTTCTTT. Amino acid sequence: CASSPRQGVRTEAFF.

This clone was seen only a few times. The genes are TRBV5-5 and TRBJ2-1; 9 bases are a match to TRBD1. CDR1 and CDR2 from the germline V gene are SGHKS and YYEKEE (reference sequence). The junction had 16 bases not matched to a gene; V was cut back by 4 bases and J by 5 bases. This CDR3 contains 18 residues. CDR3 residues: CASSPAFRDRVRNNEQFF. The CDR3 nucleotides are TGTGCCAGCAGCCCAGCGTTCCGGGACAGGGTAAGAAACAATGAGCAGTTCTTC.

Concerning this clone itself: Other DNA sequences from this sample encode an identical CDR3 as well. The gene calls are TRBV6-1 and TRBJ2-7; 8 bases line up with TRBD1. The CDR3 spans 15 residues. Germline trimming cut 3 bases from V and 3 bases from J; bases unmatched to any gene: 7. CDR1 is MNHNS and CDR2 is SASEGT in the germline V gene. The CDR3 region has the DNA TGTGCCAGCAGTGAGACAGGGACAGGAAACTACGAGCAGTACTTC. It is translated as CASSETGTGNYEQYF.

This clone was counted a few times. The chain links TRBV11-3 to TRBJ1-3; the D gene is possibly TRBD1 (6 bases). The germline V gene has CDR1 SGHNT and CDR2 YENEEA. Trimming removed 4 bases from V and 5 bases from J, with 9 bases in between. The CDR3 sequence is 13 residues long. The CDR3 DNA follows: TGTGCCAGCAGCTCCGGACAGAGAAACACCATATATTTT. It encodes CASSSGQRNTIYF. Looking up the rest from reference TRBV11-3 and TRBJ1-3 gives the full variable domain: EAGVVQSPRYKIIEKKQPVAFWCNPISGHNTLYWYLQNLGQGPELLIRYENEEAVDDSQLPKDRFSAERLKGVDSTLKIQPAELGDSAVYLCASSSGQRNTIYFGEGSWLTVV.